A single sample is the source of the 24 T cell receptor beta chains below, sequenced in a study of blood T cell repertoires in COVID-19. Data came from immunoSEQ multiplex PCR; TCRdb stores just in-frame clones and leaves some out. The sample includes around 60,000 clones, 90% seen only once; the top ten take around 13%. Sequences were obtained from peripheral blood. These receptors were collected from a man in his 60s with active COVID-19.

The rearrangement links TRBV4-1 to TRBJ1-2, with 9 bases that match TRBD1. With V trimmed by 1 base and J by 5 bases, 2 bases remained unmatched. Looked up from germline, CDR1 is MGHRA and CDR2 is YSYEKL. CDR3 size: 14 residues. The CDR3 protein is CASSQAGTGYGYTF. CDR3 sequence (DNA): TGCGCCAGCAGCCAAGCCGGGACAGGGTATGGCTACACCTTC.

This sequence joins TRBV19 and TRBJ2-7, with 13 bases fitting TRBD2. Germline trimming cut 6 bases from V and 5 bases from J; bases unmatched to any gene: 4. This CDR3 has 14 amino acids. Germline V gene sequence: CDR1 LNHDA, CDR2 SQIVND (reference sequence). CDR3 sequence (DNA): TGTGCCAGTAGGCCCGGGACTAGCGGGAACGAGCAGTACTTC. Residues: CASRPGTSGNEQYF. The complete variable domain, with remaining parts taken from reference TRBV19 and TRBJ2-7, reads DGGITQSPKYLFRKEGQNVTLSCEQNLNHDAMYWYRQDPGQGLRLIYYSQIVNDFQKGDIAEGYSVSREKKESFPLTVTSAQKNPTAFYLCASRPGTSGNEQYFGPGTRLTVT.

This clone was counted a single time. The chain uses TRBV7-2 and TRBJ2-3; 7 nucleotides match TRBD2. CDR1 and CDR2 from the germline V gene are SGHTA and FQGNSA. The CDR3 has 15 amino acids. V lost 2 bases, J lost 5 bases, and 7 bases stayed unmatched. The chain's CDR3 is CASSLWIAGGDTQYF. In DNA form, the CDR3 reads TGTGCCAGCAGCTTATGGATAGCGGGTGGAGATACGCAGTATTTT.

This chain joins TRBV10-3 and TRBJ2-1, with D uncertain. The CDR3 has 13 amino acids. Germline V CDR1 and CDR2: ENHRY, SYGVKD. The V end was cut by 3 bases, the J end by 8 bases, with 11 bases between. CDR3 in DNA: TGTGCCATCAGTGAAGCTGAACCGGATGAGCAGTTCTTC. Protein product: CAISEAEPDEQFF.

This chain uses TRBV18 with TRBJ1-4; TRBD1 aligns across 10 bases. The CDR3 totals 16 residues. The J segment lost 2 bases and the V segment lost 5 bases, leaving 5 bases of the junction unmatched. Germline V gene sequence: CDR1 KGHSH, CDR2 LQKENI. The CDR3 nucleotides are TGTGCCAGCTCAACACGACAGGGGGCGACTAATGAAAAACTGTTTTTT. It yields the protein CASSTRQGATNEKLFF.

This clone appeared once. J is TRBJ2-7 and V is TRBV19, with 7 nucleotides matching TRBD1. J gave up 1 base and V 5 bases, and 11 bases lay outside the gene matches. Germline assignment: CDR1 LNHDA and CDR2 SQIVND (reference sequence). The CDR3 is made up of 16 amino acids. As DNA, the CDR3 is TGTGCCAGTAGTTACTCCAGGACAGGCACGTCCTACGAGCAGTACTTC. It translates to CASSYSRTGTSYEQYF.

The chain recombines TRBV19 with TRBJ1-1; weak D call: TRBD1 (6 bases). The CDR3 runs 17 residues. Germline V gene data show CDR1 as LNHDA and CDR2 as SQIVND (reference sequence). With 5 bases removed from V and 3 bases from J, the gap between germline ends came to 22 bases. DNA of the CDR3: TGTGCCAGTAGTCCGAAGGTGGCAGGGGATTCGTACACTGAAGCTTTCTTT. This codes for CASSPKVAGDSYTEAFF.

The chain joins TRBV9 to TRBJ2-5, with a tentative D call TRBD1 (7 bases). Germline CDR1 SGDLS, CDR2 YYNGEE. The length of the CDR3 is 14 residues. Trimming left V 6 bases short and J 13 bases short, with 25 bases between. In nucleotides, the CDR3 is TGTGCCAGCACCTCGGCGGGACAGCCTTTTTCCCGGTACTTC. This translates into CASTSAGQPFSRYF.

J is TRBJ2-3 and V is TRBV4-1; 11 bases are shared with TRBD2. Germline values: CDR1 MGHRA, CDR2 YSYEKL. The V gene end was trimmed by 1 base and the J gene end by 3 bases; junction bases not matched to a gene: 0. CDR3 length: 15 amino acids. The CDR3 sequence: CASSQVAGGTDTQYF. The CDR3 DNA reads TGCGCCAGCAGCCAAGTAGCGGGGGGGACAGATACGCAGTATTTT.

The chain uses TRBV5-4 and TRBJ2-5; D is uncertain. Trimming left V 7 bases short and J 0 bases short, with 7 bases between. The CDR3 contains 12 residues. CDR1 is SGHNT, CDR2 YYREEE, per germline (reference sequence). This chain's CDR3 is CASHSNQETQYF. Here the CDR3 DNA reads TGTGCCAGCCACAGTAACCAAGAGACCCAGTACTTC.

The chain employs TRBV6-5 and TRBJ2-7, with 7 bases identical to TRBD1. The CDR3 sequence is 12 residues long. CDR1 and CDR2 (germline): MNHEY, SVGAGI. V shed 10 bases and J 2 bases; nucleotides not matched to a gene: 5. CDR3 residues: CATYGTAYEQYF. CDR3 coding DNA: TGTGCCACTTATGGGACAGCCTACGAGCAGTACTTC.

The chain employs TRBV7-9 and TRBJ2-7; 8 bases map to TRBD2. The CDR3 has 17 residues. Germline CDR1 is SEHNR and CDR2 is FQNEAQ (reference sequence). The V and J ends lost 1 base and 3 bases, in that order; junction bases with no gene match: 11. CDR3 DNA: TGTGCCAGCAGCTTAGTGTTTGGGACTAGGGGGGACTACGAGCAGTACTTC. It specifies CASSLVFGTRGDYEQYF.

The J gene is TRBJ2-7, the V gene TRBV5-5; tentative D call: TRBD2 (5 bases). The CDR3 runs to 15 residues. Germline V gene data show CDR1 as SGHKS and CDR2 as YYEKEE (reference sequence). Trimming took 4 bases from V and 3 from J, leaving 17 bases between them. CDR3 coding DNA: TGTGCCAGCAGCGTTGGATCCGGGGAGCTCTACGAGCAGTACTTC. Protein sequence: CASSVGSGELYEQYF.

The chain links TRBV27 to TRBJ1-2; 10 bases are a match to TRBD1. Per the germline V gene, CDR1 is MNHEY and CDR2 is SMNVEV (reference sequence). CDR3 length: 14 amino acids. The ends lost 6 bases at V and 4 bases at J; junction bases unmatched: 5. CDR3 sequence: CASRRTGGGYGYTF. In DNA form, the CDR3 reads TGTGCCAGCAGACGGACAGGGGGAGGCTATGGCTACACCTTC.

The rearrangement links TRBV28 to TRBJ2-7; D ambiguous. The V end was cut by 3 bases, the J end by 2 bases, with 5 bases between. Looked up from germline, CDR1 is MDHEN and CDR2 is SYDVKM. This CDR3 spans 12 amino acids. Here the CDR3 reads CASSFPTYEQYF. The CDR3 coding sequence is TGTGCCAGCAGTTTTCCCACCTACGAGCAGTACTTC.

The V call is TRBV7-9, the J call TRBJ2-1; 8 nucleotides align to TRBD1. The germline gives CDR1 SEHNR, CDR2 FQNEAQ (reference sequence). The length of the CDR3 is 15 residues. Losses at the gene ends were 4 bases for V and 0 bases for J; bases not matched to a gene: 2. The CDR3 sequence is CASSSTGASYNEQFF. CDR3 coding DNA: TGTGCCAGCAGCTCGACAGGGGCCTCCTACAATGAGCAGTTCTTC.

The chain carries TRBV19 and TRBJ2-5; the D gene is possibly TRBD1 (5 bases). CDR1 is LNHDA, CDR2 SQIVND, per germline (reference sequence). V lost 9 bases and J lost 5, with 10 bases in between. The length of the CDR3 is 11 residues. CDR3 loop: CASSGWETQYF. CDR3 DNA: TGTGCCAGCTCAGGGTGGGAGACCCAGTACTTC.

The V gene is TRBV4-2, the J gene TRBJ2-1; a possible D gene is TRBD2 (6 bases). V was clipped by 6 bases and J by 2 bases, with 17 bases between them. This CDR3 region has 16 residues. The germline gives CDR1 LGHNA, CDR2 YNFKEQ. The DNA for the CDR3 is TGTGCCAGCAGTCGGGACGGGACTGCTACCTACAATGAGCAGTTCTTC. This encodes CASSRDGTATYNEQFF.

The chain combines TRBV10-3 with TRBJ2-5; 13 nucleotides align to TRBD2. CDR1 is ENHRY and CDR2 is SYGVKD in the germline V gene. The CDR3 has 15 amino acids. The ends lost 6 bases at V and 1 base at J; junction bases unmatched: 2. The CDR3 spells CAIRGTSGTQETQYF. In DNA, the CDR3 is TGTGCCATCAGGGGGACTAGCGGGACCCAAGAGACCCAGTACTTC.

This clone was seen a single time. V gene TRBV19 combines with J gene TRBJ1-5; maybe TRBD1 (6 bases). The CDR3 spans 15 residues. Trimming cost V 8 bases and J 3 bases, with 17 bases left between them. CDR1 and CDR2 (germline): LNHDA, SQIVND (reference sequence). The CDR3 loop is CASLRTARSNQPQHF. CDR3 in DNA: TGTGCCAGTTTGAGGACAGCTAGGTCCAATCAGCCCCAGCATTTT.

V is TRBV6-5 and J is TRBJ2-6; TRBD1 agrees at 8 bases. V lost 6 bases and J lost 1; bases outside the gene matches: 2. Germline V gene sequence: CDR1 MNHEY, CDR2 SVGAGI. The CDR3 extends over 15 amino acids. The CDR3 DNA follows: TGTGCCAGCAGCACAGGGGGGTCTGGGGCCAACGTCCTGACTTTC. Amino acids: CASSTGGSGANVLTF.

The chain has TRBV5-1 and TRBJ1-4, with 7 bases matching TRBD1. CDR3 length: 15 residues. CDR1 is SGHRS and CDR2 is YFSETQ in the germline V gene. J gave up 4 bases and V 1 base, and 4 bases lay outside the gene matches. The CDR3 sequence is CASSLTGQLNEKLFF. For the CDR3, the DNA is TGCGCCAGCAGCTTGACGGGACAGCTTAATGAAAAACTGTTTTTT.

The V call is TRBV19, the J call TRBJ2-1; 9 bases line up with TRBD1. Trimming cost V 3 bases and J 6 bases; bases outside gene matches: 9. Germline V CDR1 and CDR2: LNHDA, SQIVND (reference sequence). CDR3 length equals 16 residues. CDR3 region: CASSIKWTGESNEQFF. For the CDR3, the DNA is TGTGCCAGTAGTATTAAGTGGACAGGGGAAAGCAATGAGCAGTTCTTC.

The chain recombines TRBV5-8 with TRBJ2-3, with a possible D match to TRBD1 (5 bases). Germline V gives CDR1 SGHTS, CDR2 YDEGEE. The CDR3 runs to 15 residues. Trimming cost V 0 bases and J 4 bases, with 12 bases left between them. CDR3 region: CASSLGQPPADTQYF. The CDR3 DNA is TGTGCCAGCAGCTTGGGACAGCCCCCCGCAGATACGCAGTATTTT.